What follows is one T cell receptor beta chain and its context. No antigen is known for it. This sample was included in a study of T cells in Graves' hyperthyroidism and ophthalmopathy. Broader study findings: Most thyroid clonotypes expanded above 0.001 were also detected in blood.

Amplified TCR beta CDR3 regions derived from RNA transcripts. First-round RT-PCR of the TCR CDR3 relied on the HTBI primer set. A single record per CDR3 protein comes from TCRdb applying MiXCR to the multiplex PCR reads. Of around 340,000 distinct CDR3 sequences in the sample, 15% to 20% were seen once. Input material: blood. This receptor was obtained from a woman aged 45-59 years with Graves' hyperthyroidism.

As DNA, the CDR3 is TGTGCCAGCAGCTTAGAGGAGGTACAGGGGGCCTACAATGAGCAGTTCTTC. This sequence encodes CASSLEEVQGAYNEQFF. The chain combines TRBV7-3 with TRBJ2-1; TRBD1 agrees at 8 bases. Germline lookup yields CDR1 SGHTA and CDR2 FQGTGA. The CDR3 runs 17 residues. Losses at the gene ends were 2 bases for V and 2 bases for J; bases not matched to a gene: 8.